The 19 T cell receptor beta chains given below trace back to one sample, sequenced in a study of blood T cell repertoires in COVID-19. Here immunoSEQ multiplex PCR was the method, and the copy in TCRdb shows in-frame clones only, minus some. The sample comprises roughly 250,000 clones, over 80% of which are singletons, and 1.2% rests with the top ten. The sample consisted of PBMCs or T cells enriched from blood (not recorded which). The receptors were gathered from a human donor in a cohort exposed to, infected with or recovered from COVID-19 (not recorded which). The donor label of this sample is uncertain.

The chain is built from TRBV6-5 and TRBJ1-1; 10 bases line up with TRBD1. Germline CDR1 reads MNHEY; CDR2 reads SVGAGI. Unmatched junction bases numbered 8, after V lost 6 bases and J lost 4 bases. The CDR3 length is 15 residues. The DNA of the CDR3 is TGTGCCAGCAGGGACTCGGGACAGGGGTCCACTGAAGCTTTCTTT. Amino acids: CASRDSGQGSTEAFF.

The chain employs TRBV5-6 and TRBJ1-1, with 7 bases fitting TRBD1. J gave up 5 bases and V 1 base, and 5 bases lay outside the gene matches. The CDR3 runs to 14 residues. Germline CDR1 reads SGHDT; CDR2 reads YYEEEE. The CDR3 sequence is CASSLQDRETEAFF. DNA of the CDR3: TGTGCCAGCAGCTTGCAAGACAGGGAGACTGAAGCTTTCTTT. Together with reference TRBV5-6 and TRBJ1-1, the CDR3 gives the full variable domain: DAGVTQSPTHLIKTRGQQVTLRCSPKSGHDTVSWYQQALGQGPQFIFQYYEEEERQRGNFPDRFSGHQFPNYSSELNVNALLLGDSALYLCASSLQDRETEAFFGQGTRLTVV.

The V and J genes are TRBV19 and TRBJ2-7, with a possible D match to TRBD2 (7 bases). Germline CDR1 and CDR2: LNHDA and SQIVND (reference sequence). Trimming shortened V by 6 bases and J by 6 bases, and 21 bases separated the two germline ends. The CDR3 loop spans 15 amino acids. This chain's CDR3 is CASRNGRGAPGEQYF. CDR3 bases: TGTGCCAGTAGAAATGGACGGGGGGCCCCGGGCGAGCAGTACTTC.

CDR3 bases: TGTGCCAGCAGCCAAGAAGGGGCCGGGGGCTACACCTTC. Translated: CASSQEGAGGYTF. The chain joins TRBV3-1 (or the pseudogene TRBV3-2) to TRBJ1-2; possibly TRBD1 for D (5 bases). Trimming removed 0 bases at V and 8 bases at J, with 10 bases between. CDR1 LGHDT and CDR2 YNNKEL come from the germline V gene (reference sequence). The CDR3 has 13 residues.

This clone appeared a few times. This rearrangement joins TRBV5-6 to TRBJ2-1, with no clear D. This CDR3 has 11 amino acids. CDR1 is SGHDT, CDR2 YYEEEE, per germline. The germline V and J ends were trimmed by 3 bases and 4 bases, with 2 bases remaining between them. CDR3 sequence reads: CASSSYNEQFF. CDR3 DNA: TGTGCCAGCAGCTCGTACAATGAGCAGTTCTTC.

The chain uses TRBV3-1 (or the pseudogene TRBV3-2) and TRBJ2-7; the D gene is possibly TRBD1 (6 bases). Deletions cut 1 base from V and 3 bases from J, with 10 bases between. This CDR3 region has 14 residues. The germline CDR1 and CDR2 sequences are LGHDT and YNNKEL (reference sequence). The CDR3 reads CASSQASGDYEQYF. In DNA form, the CDR3 reads TGTGCCAGCAGCCAAGCGTCAGGGGACTACGAGCAGTACTTC.

This clone was seen only a few times. This rearrangement joins TRBV6-5 to TRBJ1-1, with TRBD1 matching 7 bases. The CDR3 sequence is 15 residues long. With 4 bases clipped from V and 1 base from J, the junction kept 6 bases outside the gene matches. Per germline, CDR1 MNHEY and CDR2 SVGAGI. The CDR3 bases are TGTGCCAGCAGTTCCAGACAGGGTGGGAACACTGAAGCTTTCTTT. Translation gives CASSSRQGGNTEAFF.

This clone was counted between two and nine times. The V gene is TRBV5-4, the J gene TRBJ2-7, with TRBD1 identical over 9 bases. The germline V gene encodes CDR1 SGHNT and CDR2 YYREEE (reference sequence). The junction had 8 bases not matched to a gene; V was cut back by 4 bases and J by 0 bases. This CDR3 region has 16 residues. The CDR3 nucleotides read TGTGCCAGCAGCCCTGGGACAGGGAGGAGCTCCTACGAGCAGTACTTC. Encoded protein: CASSPGTGRSSYEQYF.

This chain uses TRBV27 with TRBJ1-2, with 8 bases that match TRBD1. Trimming removed 6 bases from V and 1 base from J; junction bases left unmatched: 13. The CDR3 loop spans 17 amino acids. The germline V gene encodes CDR1 MNHEY and CDR2 SMNVEV (reference sequence). The CDR3 DNA reads as TGTGCCAGCAGCCCTCCCCCGCGGGACAGGCATAACTATGGCTACACCTTC. The encoded protein is CASSPPPRDRHNYGYTF.

The chain joins TRBV2 to TRBJ2-1, with D possibly being TRBD2 (7 bases). In germline, CDR1 is SNHLY, CDR2 FYNNEI. This CDR3 has 13 amino acids. V was cut by 11 bases and J by 3 bases, with 14 bases left in between. CDR3 amino acids: CAGRGADYNEQFF. Written as DNA, the CDR3 is TGTGCCGGACGGGGGGCCGACTACAATGAGCAGTTCTTC.

The chain employs TRBV6-5 and TRBJ1-1; 7 nucleotides align to TRBD1. Germline V gene data show CDR1 as MNHEY and CDR2 as SVGAGI. J was trimmed by 2 bases and V by 8 bases; bases with no gene match: 5. The CDR3 contains 13 residues. The CDR3 nucleotides are TGTGCCAGCCTCCCAGGGGGAAACACTGAAGCTTTCTTT. Translating it yields CASLPGGNTEAFF.

This clone was observed a few times. V and J are TRBV5-6 and TRBJ2-7; TRBD1 agrees at 8 bases. Germline V lookup: CDR1 SGHDT, CDR2 YYEEEE. V trimming: 3 bases; J trimming: 5 bases; junction bases outside the gene matches: 13. CDR3 length equals 16 residues. The CDR3 sequence is CASSSDRVLPNHEQYF. Here the CDR3 DNA reads TGTGCCAGCAGCTCGGACAGGGTCTTACCCAACCACGAGCAGTACTTC.

V is TRBV29-1 and J is TRBJ1-4; 8 bases line up with TRBD1. CDR3 length equals 13 residues. With V trimmed by 3 bases and J by 8 bases, 5 bases remained unmatched. CDR1 and CDR2 from the germline V gene are SQVTM and ANQGSEA. CDR3 DNA: TGCAGCGTTGAGGGACAGGTGAAGGAAAAACTGTTTTTT. Its protein product is CSVEGQVKEKLFF.

The chain combines TRBV7-2 with TRBJ1-4; 9 nucleotides line up with TRBD1. This CDR3 region has 15 residues. Losses at the gene ends were 2 bases for V and 7 bases for J; bases not matched to a gene: 5. CDR1 SGHTA and CDR2 FQGNSA come from the germline V gene. The CDR3 loop reads CASSLYADRGEKLFF. DNA of the CDR3: TGTGCCAGCAGCTTATACGCGGACAGGGGTGAAAAACTGTTTTTT.

The rearrangement links TRBV4-2 to TRBJ2-1, with 10 bases aligning to TRBD2. V gave up 1 base and J gave up 6 bases; unmatched junction bases: 15. Germline CDR1 is LGHNA and CDR2 is YNFKEQ. There are 19 residues in the CDR3. The CDR3 nucleotides are TGTGCCAGCAGCCAAGTCGGGGCTAGCGGGGGCCTCACGCTCAATGAGCAGTTCTTC. As protein: CASSQVGASGGLTLNEQFF.

The rearrangement uses TRBV4-3 and TRBJ1-1, with D hard to call. Germline CDR1 and CDR2: LGHNA and YSLEER. This CDR3 contains 15 residues. The ends were cut back, 5 bases at V and 4 bases at J, with 17 bases in the middle. This CDR3 reads CASSRVGRGSTEAFF. The CDR3 DNA follows: TGCGCCAGCAGCAGGGTAGGGAGAGGTAGCACTGAAGCTTTCTTT.

The chain links TRBV6-5 to TRBJ2-7, with 9 bases aligning to TRBD1. There are 15 residues in the CDR3. Germline loops: CDR1 MNHEY, CDR2 SVGAGI. Losses at the gene ends were 7 bases for V and 4 bases for J; bases not matched to a gene: 11. The CDR3 is CASKRGRQGVYEQYF. DNA for the CDR3: TGTGCCAGCAAGCGGGGCCGACAGGGGGTTTACGAGCAGTACTTC.

The chain links TRBV3-1 (or the pseudogene TRBV3-2) to TRBJ1-3; D is ambiguous. Germline CDR1 reads LGHDT; CDR2 reads YNNKEL (reference sequence). There are 16 residues in the CDR3. Trimming cost V 0 bases and J 1 base, with 10 bases left between them. The CDR3 bases are TGTGCCAGCAGCCAAGAAAGGCCGGGGTCTGGAAACACCATATATTTT. Protein sequence: CASSQERPGSGNTIYF.

The chain recombines TRBV27 with TRBJ2-2; 7 bases agree with TRBD2. Losses at the gene ends were 3 bases for V and 3 bases for J; bases not matched to a gene: 7. There are 16 residues in the CDR3. CDR1 and CDR2 from the germline V gene are MNHEY and SMNVEV (reference sequence). As DNA, the CDR3 is TGTGCCAGCAGTTTTTCCGCGGGGGAGCACACCGGGGAGCTGTTTTTT. Translation: CASSFSAGEHTGELFF.